The 17 T cell receptor beta chains below were found in one sample sequenced in a study of cytotoxic CD8 clonotypes in ibrutinib-treated CLL. Method: immunoSEQ multiplex PCR; TCRdb's copy keeps in-frame clones and lacks some. The sample lists about 200,000 clones; just over 70% were seen once. The sequencing used PBMCs, collected after 12 months of ibrutinib treatment. The receptors here all came from a human donor with chronic lymphocytic leukemia.

The rearrangement links TRBV19 to TRBJ2-7; 8 bases agree with TRBD1. CDR3 length equals 14 residues. Per germline, CDR1 LNHDA and CDR2 SQIVND (reference sequence). J was trimmed by 6 bases and V by 5 bases; bases with no gene match: 9. The CDR3 bases are TGTGCCAGTAGTCTCCGGACAGGGAATGGCGAGCAGTACTTC. Protein sequence: CASSLRTGNGEQYF.

The V call is TRBV7-8, the J call TRBJ1-5; D is perhaps TRBD1 (6 bases). V dropped 2 bases and J dropped 6 bases, with 20 bases sitting between them. The CDR3 covers 17 residues. Germline V gene lookup returns CDR1 SGHVS and CDR2 FQNEAQ. CDR3 amino acids: CASSLWGALQSRQPQHF. The DNA for the CDR3 is TGTGCCAGCAGCTTATGGGGGGCGCTCCAGTCGCGTCAGCCCCAGCATTTT.

The rearrangement joins TRBV28 to TRBJ2-7; no clear D. Trimming left V 8 bases short and J 1 base short, with 6 bases between. The CDR3 loop spans 11 amino acids. CDR1 and CDR2 (germline): MDHEN, SYDVKM. CDR3 region: CASGRSYEQYF. In nucleotides, the CDR3 is TGTGCCAGCGGTCGGTCCTACGAGCAGTACTTC.

The chain is built from TRBV15 and TRBJ2-1; the D is unclear. The germline V gene encodes CDR1 LNHNV and CDR2 YYDKDF (reference sequence). This CDR3 comprises 14 residues. V lost 0 bases and J 2 bases, leaving 5 bases between the germline ends. This chain's CDR3 is CATSREIAYNEQFF. CDR3 coding DNA: TGTGCCACCAGCAGAGAGATCGCCTACAATGAGCAGTTCTTC.

The chain combines TRBV6-5 with TRBJ1-4; D uncertain. Germline V CDR1 and CDR2: MNHEY, SVGAGI. Trimming removed 2 bases at V and 7 bases at J, with 14 bases between. The CDR3 extends over 15 amino acids. CDR3 amino acids: CASSYAGVFGEKLFF. The CDR3 DNA is TGTGCCAGCAGTTACGCGGGAGTATTTGGTGAAAAACTGTTTTTT.

This chain uses TRBV6-5 with TRBJ2-1, with D unresolved. The CDR3 contains 14 residues. Trimming cost V 6 bases and J 0 bases, with 9 bases left between them. Germline CDR1 is MNHEY and CDR2 is SVGAGI. CDR3 region: CASRGYPSYNEQFF. CDR3 in DNA: TGTGCCAGCAGAGGCTACCCCTCCTACAATGAGCAGTTCTTC.

The J gene is TRBJ2-7, the V gene TRBV11-2; no firm D call. The V gene lost 1 base and the J gene lost 8 bases, with 6 bases spanning the gap. The CDR3 runs to 11 residues. Germline CDR1 SGHAT, CDR2 FQNNGV. CDR3 sequence: CASSLGTQQYF. As DNA, the CDR3 is TGTGCCAGCAGCTTAGGAACCCAGCAGTACTTC. Full variable domain (missing parts from reference TRBV11-2 and TRBJ2-7): EAGVAQSPRYKIIEKRQSVAFWCNPISGHATLYWYQQILGQGPKLLIQFQNNGVVDDSQLPKDRFSAERLKGVDSTLKIQPAKLEDSAVYLCASSLGTQQYFGPGTRLTVT.

The chain combines TRBV6-6 with TRBJ1-1; D is unclear. Deletions cut 4 bases from V and 5 bases from J, with 11 bases between. Germline lookup yields CDR1 MNHNY and CDR2 SVGAGI (reference sequence). The CDR3 extends over 13 amino acids. In DNA, the CDR3 is TGTGCCAGCAGTTTCCCTGCGGGGACTGAAGCTTTCTTT. It yields the protein CASSFPAGTEAFF.

The chain employs TRBV9 and TRBJ2-3, with 8 nucleotides matching TRBD1. This CDR3 contains 18 residues. Germline V CDR1 and CDR2: SGDLS, YYNGEE. V dropped 3 bases and J dropped 2; count of bases not matched to a gene: 14. The CDR3: CASSARAGGRWNTDTQYF. CDR3 bases: TGTGCCAGCAGCGCCCGTGCAGGGGGCAGATGGAACACAGATACGCAGTATTTT.

The CDR3 loop reads CASSTNNGYTF. CDR3 coding DNA: TGTGCCAGTAGTACCAACAACGGCTACACCTTC. This chain links TRBV19 with TRBJ1-2; D gene uncertain. The CDR3 loop spans 11 amino acids. The V end was cut by 4 bases, the J end by 8 bases, with 8 bases between. CDR1 and CDR2 (germline): LNHDA, SQIVND (reference sequence).

This clone appeared a single time. The chain employs TRBV30 and TRBJ2-7, with 8 bases that match TRBD2. V lost 2 bases and J lost 2; bases outside the gene matches: 2. The CDR3 loop spans 13 amino acids. In germline, CDR1 is GTSNPN, CDR2 SVGIG (reference sequence). In DNA form, the CDR3 reads TGTGCCTGGAGTCGGGGGGGACCCTACGAGCAGTACTTC. Protein product: CAWSRGGPYEQYF.

This clone was seen a handful of times. The chain joins TRBV2 to TRBJ2-7; D may be TRBD1 (6 bases). CDR1 SNHLY and CDR2 FYNNEI come from the germline V gene. V lost 6 bases and J 0 bases, leaving 15 bases between the germline ends. CDR3 length equals 15 residues. The CDR3, as DNA: TGTGCCAGCAGGGTGGGCCAAGGGGGCTCCTACGAGCAGTACTTC. Residues: CASRVGQGGSYEQYF.

This chain uses TRBV4-2 with TRBJ2-7; D may be TRBD1 or TRBD2 (6 bases each). The CDR3 has 15 residues. CDR1 LGHNA and CDR2 YNFKEQ come from the germline V gene. V lost 0 bases and J 9 bases, leaving 18 bases between the germline ends. The CDR3 here is CASSQDEGGTGAQYF. CDR3 bases: TGTGCCAGCAGCCAAGATGAAGGGGGGACTGGTGCGCAGTACTTC.

This clone was detected only once. The chain is built from TRBV7-2 and TRBJ2-7; tentatively, D is TRBD1 or TRBD2 (6 bases each). The CDR3 extends over 15 amino acids. V was pared by 6 bases and J by 3 bases, with 18 bases between. Germline V gives CDR1 SGHTA, CDR2 FQGNSA. The CDR3 loop is CASRREGGPSYEQYF. CDR3 in DNA: TGTGCCAGCAGACGTGAGGGGGGCCCAAGCTACGAGCAGTACTTC.

The chain employs TRBV9 and TRBJ2-3; 13 nucleotides align to TRBD2. The ends lost 3 bases at V and 5 bases at J; junction bases unmatched: 3. The CDR3 loop spans 15 amino acids. CDR1 is SGDLS and CDR2 is YYNGEE in the germline V gene. CDR3 region: CASSAGLAGVDTQYF. The CDR3 DNA is TGTGCCAGCAGCGCCGGACTAGCGGGAGTAGATACGCAGTATTTT.

The V call is TRBV6-1, the J call TRBJ2-7; D is undetermined. V lost 8 bases and J lost 0, with 8 bases in between. This CDR3 has 12 residues. In germline, CDR1 is MNHNS, CDR2 SASEGT. CDR3 protein: CASGVFSYEQYF. CDR3 sequence (DNA): TGTGCCAGCGGGGTCTTCTCCTACGAGCAGTACTTC.

The CDR3 DNA is TGTGCCTCGAGCAGGGCTAGCGGGAGCTACGAGCAGTACTTC. Translation gives CASSRASGSYEQYF. This sequence joins TRBV28 and TRBJ2-7; 10 bases fit TRBD2. In germline, CDR1 is MDHEN, CDR2 SYDVKM. Unmatched junction bases numbered 10, after V lost 11 bases and J lost 3 bases. The length of the CDR3 is 14 residues.